These 30 T cell receptor beta chains share one sample of origin, sequenced in a study of siplizumab effects on memory and regulatory T cells. Assay used: immunoSEQ multiplex PCR; TCRdb lists only in-frame clones, some missing. The table records approximately 100,000 clones, 94% of them present only once. Sequencing input: Tregs sorted from blood. Source of these receptors: a human donor in good health.

The chain combines TRBV13 with TRBJ2-1; 7 bases are a match to TRBD1. The CDR3 extends over 12 amino acids. J was trimmed by 12 bases and V by 5 bases; bases with no gene match: 7. Germline CDR1 and CDR2: PRHDT and FYEKMQ (reference sequence). CDR3 sequence: CASSPGAGGQFF. Here the CDR3 DNA reads TGTGCCAGCAGCCCCGGTGCAGGGGGGCAGTTCTTC.

The rearrangement joins TRBV7-2 to TRBJ2-5; 10 nucleotides align to TRBD2. V lost 4 bases and J lost 6; bases outside the gene matches: 2. The CDR3 runs 13 residues. Germline V gene sequence: CDR1 SGHTA, CDR2 FQGNSA. CDR3 DNA: TGTGCCAGCAGCTCTAGCGGGAGTCAGACCCAGTACTTC. It translates to CASSSSGSQTQYF.

J is TRBJ1-1 and V is TRBV7-9, with 7 bases that match TRBD1. Per the germline V gene, CDR1 is SEHNR and CDR2 is FQNEAQ (reference sequence). Trimming cost V 5 bases and J 11 bases; bases outside gene matches: 14. This CDR3 is built from 14 residues. The CDR3 coding sequence is TGTGCCAGCAGCCCAGGGGGTACCTCGGTAGGGGCTTTCTTT. Protein: CASSPGGTSVGAFF.

The chain has TRBV30 and TRBJ1-5; D remains ambiguous. V shed 5 bases and J shed 4 bases, with 9 bases lying between them. The CDR3 extends over 12 amino acids. CDR1 GTSNPN and CDR2 SVGIG come from the germline V gene (reference sequence). CDR3 sequence reads: CAWGRENQPQHF. In DNA, the CDR3 is TGTGCCTGGGGTCGCGAGAATCAGCCCCAGCATTTT. The full variable domain, its missing parts supplied by reference TRBV30 and TRBJ1-5, is SQTIHQWPATLVQPVGSPLSLECTVEGTSNPNLYWYRQAAGRGLQLLFYSVGIGQISSEVPQNLSASRPQDRQFILSSKKLLLSDSGFYLCAWGRENQPQHFGDGTRLSIL.

This chain joins TRBV15 and TRBJ1-2; D uncertain. Trimming removed 0 bases from V and 8 bases from J, with 19 bases in between. Germline V CDR1 and CDR2: LNHNV, YYDKDF (reference sequence). CDR3 length: 16 amino acids. The CDR3: CATSRDLSRGARGYTF. Here the CDR3 DNA reads TGTGCCACCAGCAGAGATTTATCCCGGGGAGCTAGGGGCTACACCTTC. Complete variable domain (other parts from reference TRBV15 and TRBJ1-2): DAMVIQNPRYQVTQFGKPVTLSCSQTLNHNVMYWYQQKSSQAPKLLFHYYDKDFNNEADTPDNFQSRRPNTSFCFLDIRSPGLGDTAMYLCATSRDLSRGARGYTFGSGTRLTVV.

The chain uses TRBV2 and TRBJ2-7, with D unclear. Germline V gene lookup returns CDR1 SNHLY and CDR2 FYNNEI. Deletions cut 6 bases from V and 5 bases from J, with 14 bases between. This CDR3 region has 13 residues. The CDR3 loop is CASSVQRAHEQYF. CDR3 DNA sequence: TGTGCCAGCAGCGTACAAAGGGCCCACGAGCAGTACTTC.

The chain carries TRBV7-9 and TRBJ1-1; D gene ambiguous. The V and J ends lost 3 bases and 2 bases respectively, with 10 bases between them. CDR3 length: 14 amino acids. From germline, CDR1 is SEHNR and CDR2 FQNEAQ (reference sequence). Here the CDR3 DNA reads TGTGCCAGCAGCTTTAGTAAGGAAAACACTGAAGCTTTCTTT. It is translated as CASSFSKENTEAFF. The whole variable domain, remainder taken from reference TRBV7-9 and TRBJ1-1, is DTGVSQNPRHKITKRGQNVTFRCDPISEHNRLYWYRQTLGQGPEFLTYFQNEAQLEKSRLLSDRFSAERPKGSFSTLEIQRTEQGDSAMYLCASSFSKENTEAFFGQGTRLTVV.

This clone is a singleton in its sample. The chain links TRBV7-9 to TRBJ2-3, with D possibly TRBD2 on 6 matching bases. CDR1 SEHNR and CDR2 FQNEAQ come from the germline V gene (reference sequence). This CDR3 comprises 16 residues. V was pared by 2 bases and J by 0 bases, with 12 bases between. CDR3: CASSLMGGGSTDTQYF. CDR3 DNA sequence: TGTGCCAGCAGCTTAATGGGAGGAGGAAGCACAGATACGCAGTATTTT.

The chain couples TRBV4-1 to TRBJ1-3, with 9 positions matching TRBD1. The CDR3 loop spans 17 amino acids. CDR1 and CDR2 from the germline V gene are MGHRA and YSYEKL. With V trimmed by 2 bases and J by 0 bases, 5 bases remained unmatched. As DNA, the CDR3 is TGCGCCAGCAGCCAACCCGAGACAGGGGGCTCTGGAAACACCATATATTTT. It codes for CASSQPETGGSGNTIYF.

The chain carries TRBV2 and TRBJ1-1; 7 bases match TRBD1. Germline CDR1 is SNHLY and CDR2 is FYNNEI. This CDR3 contains 15 residues. J lost 1 base, V lost 11 bases, and 13 bases had no gene match. Written as DNA, the CDR3 is TGTGCCCCTATAACACCGGGACAGAAGAACACTGAAGCTTTCTTT. Its translation is CAPITPGQKNTEAFF.

The rearrangement uses TRBV4-1 and TRBJ1-4; no clear D. Trimming took off 1 base at V and 7 bases at J, with 13 bases between the two ends. The CDR3 consists of 15 residues. CDR1 MGHRA and CDR2 YSYEKL come from the germline V gene. Written as DNA, the CDR3 is TGCGCCAGCAGCCAAGCGGCGACGGTCGGTGAAAAACTGTTTTTT. This gives the protein CASSQAATVGEKLFF.

V is TRBV7-8 and J is TRBJ2-1; 11 bases are a match to TRBD2. V trimming: 1 base; J trimming: 8 bases; junction bases outside the gene matches: 10. Per germline, CDR1 SGHVS and CDR2 FQNEAQ. The CDR3 covers 17 residues. The CDR3, as DNA: TGTGCCAGCAGCTTAGTTCATAGCGGGAGGGCCGTTCATGAGCAGTTCTTC. It encodes CASSLVHSGRAVHEQFF.

The chain recombines TRBV2 with TRBJ2-7, with D unresolved. The CDR3 is 14 residues long. The germline gives CDR1 SNHLY, CDR2 FYNNEI. Trimming removed 4 bases from V and 1 base from J, with 11 bases in between. The CDR3: CASSVQLGSYEQYF. CDR3 DNA sequence: TGTGCCAGCAGTGTCCAGCTAGGGTCCTACGAGCAGTACTTC. The entire variable domain, with the rest obtained from reference TRBV2 and TRBJ2-7, is as follows: EPEVTQTPSHQVTQMGQEVILRCVPISNHLYFYWYRQILGQKVEFLVSFYNNEISEKSEIFDDQFSVERPDGSNFTLKIRSTKLEDSAMYFCASSVQLGSYEQYFGPGTRLTVT.

V is TRBV19 and J is TRBJ1-5; D possibly corresponds to TRBD1 (6 bases). The V and J ends lost 3 bases and 0 bases respectively, with 15 bases between them. The CDR3 consists of 17 residues. Germline loops: CDR1 LNHDA, CDR2 SQIVND (reference sequence). For the CDR3, the DNA is TGTGCCAGTAGTATCCCGACAGGTGTCAATAGCAATCAGCCCCAGCATTTT. Translation gives CASSIPTGVNSNQPQHF.

The rearrangement links TRBV12-5 to TRBJ2-1; 10 bases map to TRBD2. Germline values: CDR1 LGHNT, CDR2 FRNRAP. The CDR3 is made up of 16 amino acids. V trimming: 3 bases; J trimming: 3 bases; junction bases outside the gene matches: 5. The CDR3 is CASGLGLAVNYNEQFF. The CDR3, as DNA: TGTGCTAGTGGTTTAGGACTAGCGGTCAACTACAATGAGCAGTTCTTC.

This chain connects TRBV30 to TRBJ1-1; D unresolved. V was pared by 2 bases and J by 2 bases, with 6 bases between. Germline CDR1 reads GTSNPN; CDR2 reads SVGIG (reference sequence). The CDR3 length is 12 residues. The CDR3 loop reads CAWSPQNTEAFF. The CDR3 coding sequence is TGTGCCTGGAGTCCCCAAAACACTGAAGCTTTCTTT.

CDR3 loop: CASSRDRVTYEQYF. For the CDR3, the DNA is TGTGCCAGCAGCCGGGACAGGGTTACCTACGAGCAGTACTTC. The V and J genes are TRBV6-6 and TRBJ2-7; 9 bases line up with TRBD1. The CDR3 is 14 residues long. Germline V gene lookup returns CDR1 MNHNY and CDR2 SVGAGI (reference sequence). V shed 6 bases, J shed 2 bases, and the junction held 5 bases outside the gene matches.

V and J are TRBV28 and TRBJ1-5; 11 nucleotides agree with TRBD1. V trimming: 6 bases; J trimming: 11 bases; junction bases outside the gene matches: 6. The CDR3 spans 13 residues. Germline CDR1 MDHEN, CDR2 SYDVKM. The CDR3 loop is CASRGTGGRTQHF. CDR3 DNA: TGTGCCAGCAGGGGGACAGGGGGGAGGACCCAGCATTTT.

The chain combines TRBV11-3 with TRBJ2-2; a possible D gene is TRBD2 (5 bases). Germline V gene lookup returns CDR1 SGHNT and CDR2 YENEEA. This CDR3 contains 16 residues. Trimming pared 1 base from V and 7 bases from J, leaving 16 bases between. CDR3 in amino acids: CASSLVPASSGGELFF. DNA of the CDR3: TGTGCCAGCAGCTTAGTCCCCGCTAGCTCTGGCGGGGAGCTGTTTTTT.

The chain is built from TRBV27 and TRBJ2-7; 8 bases fit TRBD1. The CDR3 has 14 amino acids. The junction had 9 bases not matched to a gene; V was cut back by 6 bases and J by 5 bases. Germline V lookup: CDR1 MNHEY, CDR2 SMNVEV (reference sequence). The chain's CDR3 is CASSRGQGINEQYF. The CDR3, as DNA: TGTGCCAGCAGCCGCGGACAGGGAATCAACGAGCAGTACTTC.

The rearrangement uses TRBV27 and TRBJ1-4; unclear D gene. V lost 5 bases and J lost 8, with 18 bases in between. The germline CDR1 and CDR2 sequences are MNHEY and SMNVEV (reference sequence). The CDR3 sequence is 15 residues long. CDR3 nucleotides: TGTGCCAGCAGTCCCCTATTAACCCGAGGAGAAAAACTGTTTTTT. It is translated as CASSPLLTRGEKLFF.

The rearrangement links TRBV5-8 to TRBJ1-6; TRBD1 matches 9 bases. The CDR3 consists of 16 residues. The J segment lost 6 bases and the V segment lost 2 bases, leaving 6 bases of the junction unmatched. CDR1 is SGHTS, CDR2 YDEGEE, per germline. The CDR3 is CASSFYGTGRNSPLHF. In DNA form, the CDR3 reads TGTGCCAGCAGCTTTTACGGGACAGGGCGTAATTCACCCCTCCACTTT.

The gene calls are TRBV7-7 and TRBJ2-2; the D is unclear. Trimming stripped 1 base from V and 0 bases from J, with 6 bases between. Germline V gene data show CDR1 as SSHAT and CDR2 as FNYEAQ (reference sequence). The CDR3 loop spans 15 amino acids. For the CDR3, the DNA is TGTGCCAGCAGCTTAGGGGGAACGAACACCGGGGAGCTGTTTTTT. The encoded protein is CASSLGGTNTGELFF.

This clone was counted a single time. The chain couples TRBV25-1 to TRBJ2-3, with 9 bases aligning to TRBD2. CDR1 is MGHDK and CDR2 is SYGVNS in the germline V gene. CDR3 length: 15 residues. After removal of 10 bases from V and 1 base from J, the junction contained 9 bases not matched to a gene. The CDR3 loop reads CATGRGGRGTDTQYF. The CDR3 region has the DNA TGTGCCACCGGGCGGGGGGGCCGAGGCACAGATACGCAGTATTTT.

V and J are TRBV10-3 and TRBJ2-1, with 7 bases matching TRBD1. The length of the CDR3 is 15 residues. Unmatched junction bases numbered 9, after V lost 6 bases and J lost 4 bases. CDR1 is ENHRY, CDR2 SYGVKD, per germline. CDR3 sequence (DNA): TGTGCCATCAGAGAGACAGGGCGACAATACAATGAGCAGTTCTTC. Amino acids: CAIRETGRQYNEQFF.

The CDR3: CSARWADTQYF. Written as DNA, the CDR3 is TGCAGTGCTAGATGGGCGGATACGCAGTATTTT. The chain has TRBV20-1 and TRBJ2-3; D call uncertain. This CDR3 comprises 11 residues. V lost 2 bases, J lost 6 bases, and 6 bases lay in between. CDR1 and CDR2 (germline): DFQATT, SNEGSKA (reference sequence).

This sequence joins TRBV4-1 and TRBJ2-5; the match to TRBD2 covers 7 bases. The V gene's germline CDR1 is MGHRA and CDR2 YSYEKL. This CDR3 comprises 14 residues. The V segment lost 4 bases and the J segment 5 bases; nucleotides outside the gene matches: 7. In DNA form, the CDR3 reads TGCGCCAGCAGCCCACTAGCGCCCCAGGAGACCCAGTACTTC. Translating it yields CASSPLAPQETQYF.

The rearrangement joins TRBV21-1 to TRBJ2-3; the tabulated D call, TRBD1, remains unverified against the DNA. TRBV21-1 represents a pseudogene. The length of the CDR3 is 13 residues. CDR3 sequence reads: CATISGYSDTQYF. CDR3 nucleotide sequence: TGTGCCACCATATCAGGGTATTCGGATACGCAGTATTTT.

Remarks on this clone: The junction departs from germline at one end; a sequencing error may be responsible. The chain uses TRBV12-5 and TRBJ2-5; D uncertain. In germline, CDR1 is LGHNT, CDR2 FRNRAP. The length of the CDR3 is 11 residues. CDR3 in DNA: TGTGCTAGTGGTTCAGGCTCCCCCCTTGACTTC. Translation: CASGSGSPLDF.

V is TRBV18 and J is TRBJ2-1, with D possibly matching TRBD2 (6 bases). V lost 2 bases and J 0 bases, leaving 8 bases between the germline ends. Germline V lookup: CDR1 KGHSH, CDR2 LQKENI. The CDR3 extends over 15 amino acids. The CDR3 DNA reads TGTGCCAGCTCACCATTCGGGGGCTCCTACAATGAGCAGTTCTTC. Protein sequence: CASSPFGGSYNEQFF.